Below are 12 T cell receptor beta chains sequenced from a single sample in a study of PD-1 blockade in classical Hodgkin lymphoma. Sample time point: newly diagnosed, previously untreated cHL patient sample. The CD4+ T cells used were purified from thawed PBMCs through magnetic negative selection. Using immunoSEQ multiplex PCR, the repertoire was profiled, and TCRdb retains in-frame clones only, with some absent. The data hold 20,000 to 25,000 clones, with more than 90% observed a single time. Sequenced input: CD4+ T cells from blood. These receptors came from a human donor with classical Hodgkin lymphoma.

This clone was observed once. The rearrangement uses TRBV6-4 and TRBJ2-1; D is uncertain. Germline V CDR1 and CDR2: MRHNA, SNTAGT. This CDR3 region has 13 residues. The V gene lost 2 bases and the J gene lost 13 bases, with 15 bases spanning the gap. The CDR3 DNA follows: TGTGCCAGCAGTGACAGGATGGGGTCCCGCCAGTTCTTC. It codes for CASSDRMGSRQFF.

The genes are TRBV28 and TRBJ2-3; weak D call: TRBD2 (6 bases). V lost 7 bases, J lost 12 bases, and 11 bases lay in between. The CDR3 is 10 amino acids. Germline V gene lookup returns CDR1 MDHEN and CDR2 SYDVKM. CDR3 region: CASMGLAQYF. As DNA, the CDR3 is TGTGCCAGCATGGGACTGGCACAGTATTTT. Together with reference TRBV28 and TRBJ2-3, the CDR3 gives the full variable domain: DVKVTQSSRYLVKRTGEKVFLECVQDMDHENMFWYRQDPGLGLRLIYFSYDVKMKEKGDIPEGYSVSREKKERFSLILESASTNQTSMYLCASMGLAQYFGPGTRLTVL.

This clone appeared once. The rearrangement links TRBV2 to TRBJ2-5; 7 bases are a match to TRBD2. V shed 1 base and J 3 bases; nucleotides not matched to a gene: 5. The CDR3 runs 15 residues. The germline V gene encodes CDR1 SNHLY and CDR2 FYNNEI. The CDR3 region is CASSEVRLAEETQYF. CDR3 DNA: TGTGCCAGCAGTGAAGTTAGGCTAGCGGAAGAGACCCAGTACTTC.

The CDR3 sequence: CASSPYGGRLSYEQYF. The CDR3 region has the DNA TGTGCCAGCAGCCCCTATGGGGGGAGACTCTCCTACGAGCAGTACTTC. The rearrangement joins TRBV7-2 to TRBJ2-7, with a tentative D call TRBD2 (6 bases). In germline, CDR1 is SGHTA, CDR2 FQGNSA. The V end was cut by 5 bases, the J end by 0 bases, with 17 bases between. The CDR3 has 16 amino acids.

This sequence joins TRBV10-3 and TRBJ1-1; TRBD1 is a possible D gene (5 bases). V was cut by 6 bases and J by 2 bases, with 19 bases left in between. CDR1 ENHRY and CDR2 SYGVKD come from the germline V gene. CDR3 size: 16 residues. The CDR3 bases are TGTGCCATCAGGAGAACCCCCGGGACGGACAACACTGAAGCTTTCTTT. This sequence encodes CAIRRTPGTDNTEAFF.

The chain couples TRBV5-1 to TRBJ2-3; D may be TRBD2 (6 bases). V lost 0 bases, J lost 6 bases, and 8 bases lay in between. The CDR3 contains 13 residues. CDR1 SGHRS and CDR2 YFSETQ come from the germline V gene. This CDR3 reads CASSLAEGDTQYF. In DNA, the CDR3 is TGCGCCAGCAGCTTGGCGGAGGGGGATACGCAGTATTTT.

V usage is TRBV9 and J usage is TRBJ1-2, with 11 bases identical to TRBD1. Germline CDR1 is SGDLS and CDR2 is YYNGEE. The CDR3 is made up of 15 amino acids. V lost 4 bases and J lost 7; bases outside the gene matches: 9. The CDR3 sequence is CASSSRTGGEIGYTF. In DNA form, the CDR3 reads TGTGCCAGCAGCTCGCGGACAGGGGGCGAAATTGGCTACACCTTC.

J is TRBJ1-1 and V is TRBV6-1; a weak D match, TRBD1 (6 bases). The CDR3 runs 14 residues. Germline V gene sequence: CDR1 MNHNS, CDR2 SASEGT. V lost 4 bases to trimming and J lost 2 bases, with 11 bases between them. The DNA of the CDR3 is TGTGCCAGCAGTGTCACAGGGAAAAACACTGAAGCTTTCTTT. It yields the protein CASSVTGKNTEAFF.

The chain uses TRBV10-2 and TRBJ2-4, with TRBD1 as a possible D gene (5 bases). CDR1 is WSHSY and CDR2 is SAAADI in the germline V gene. The V gene lost 3 bases and the J gene lost 1 base, with 10 bases spanning the gap. The CDR3 has 15 amino acids. The CDR3 coding sequence is TGCGCCAGCAGTGAAAGGGGCTCGGCCAAAAACATTCAGTACTTC. Translating gives CASSERGSAKNIQYF.

J is TRBJ2-1 and V is TRBV5-4, with 13 positions matching TRBD2. V lost 2 bases and J lost 10; bases outside the gene matches: 6. This CDR3 comprises 15 residues. CDR1 is SGHNT, CDR2 YYREEE, per germline (reference sequence). CDR3 region: CASSLFQLAGGEQFF. CDR3 DNA: TGTGCCAGCAGCTTATTCCAACTAGCGGGGGGGGAGCAGTTCTTC.

The chain employs TRBV28 and TRBJ2-5; 7 positions match TRBD2. V lost 2 bases, J lost 4 bases, and 10 bases stayed unmatched. The germline V gene has CDR1 MDHEN and CDR2 SYDVKM. The CDR3 is made up of 16 amino acids. The CDR3 nucleotides read TGTGCCAGCAGTTTAAGGATACTAGCGTTTGGAGAGACCCAGTACTTC. Its translation is CASSLRILAFGETQYF.

J is TRBJ2-1 and V is TRBV28; 15 nucleotides agree with TRBD2. The CDR3 runs 17 residues. The germline CDR1 and CDR2 sequences are MDHEN and SYDVKM. V lost 3 bases, J lost 7 bases, and 7 bases stayed unmatched. DNA of the CDR3: TGTGCCAGCAGTTTCCCGGGACTAGCGGGAGGCTGGAATGAGCAGTTCTTC. Translation gives CASSFPGLAGGWNEQFF.